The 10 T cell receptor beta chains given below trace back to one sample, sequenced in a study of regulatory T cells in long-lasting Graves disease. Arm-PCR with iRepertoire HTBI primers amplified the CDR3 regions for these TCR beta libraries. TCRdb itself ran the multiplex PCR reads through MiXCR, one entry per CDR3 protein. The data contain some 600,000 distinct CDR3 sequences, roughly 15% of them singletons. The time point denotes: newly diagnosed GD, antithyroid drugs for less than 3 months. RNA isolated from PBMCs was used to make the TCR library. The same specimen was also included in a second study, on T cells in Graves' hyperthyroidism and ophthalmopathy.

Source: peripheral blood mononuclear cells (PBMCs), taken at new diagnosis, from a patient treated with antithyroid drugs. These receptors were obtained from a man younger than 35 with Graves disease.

The CDR3 sequence: CASSSDRLAPHNEQFF. The CDR3, as DNA: TGTGCCAGCAGTTCCGATCGACTAGCGCCTCACAATGAGCAGTTCTTC. J is TRBJ2-1 and V is TRBV27; 8 bases are a match to TRBD2. This CDR3 has 16 amino acids. Trimming at V came to 4 bases and at J to 5 bases, leaving 10 bases not matched to a gene. Germline V CDR1 and CDR2: MNHEY, SMNVEV (reference sequence).

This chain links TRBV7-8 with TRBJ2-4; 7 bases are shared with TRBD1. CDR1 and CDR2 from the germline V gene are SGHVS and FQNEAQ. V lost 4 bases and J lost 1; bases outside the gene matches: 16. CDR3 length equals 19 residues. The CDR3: CASSSLDRPFGTAKNIQYF. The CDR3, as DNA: TGTGCCAGCAGCTCCCTGGACAGGCCGTTCGGGACGGCCAAAAACATTCAGTACTTC.

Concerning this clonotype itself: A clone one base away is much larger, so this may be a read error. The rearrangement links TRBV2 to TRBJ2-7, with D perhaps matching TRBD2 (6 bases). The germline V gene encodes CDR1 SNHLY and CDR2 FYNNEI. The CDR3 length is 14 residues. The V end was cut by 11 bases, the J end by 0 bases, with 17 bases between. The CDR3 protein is CAGIGGTASYEQYF. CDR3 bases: TGTGCCGGCATCGGCGGGACGGCCTCCTACGAGCAGTACTTC.

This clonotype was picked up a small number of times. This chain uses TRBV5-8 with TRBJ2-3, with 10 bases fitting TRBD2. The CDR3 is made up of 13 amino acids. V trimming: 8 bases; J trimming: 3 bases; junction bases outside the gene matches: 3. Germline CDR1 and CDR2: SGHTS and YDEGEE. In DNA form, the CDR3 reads TGTGCCAGAGGACTAGCGGAGACAGATACGCAGTATTTT. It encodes CARGLAETDTQYF.

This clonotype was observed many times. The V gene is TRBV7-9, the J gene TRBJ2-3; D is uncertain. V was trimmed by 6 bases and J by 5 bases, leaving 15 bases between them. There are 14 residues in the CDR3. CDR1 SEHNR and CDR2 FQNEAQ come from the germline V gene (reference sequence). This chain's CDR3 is CASSSQLSQDTQYF. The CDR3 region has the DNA TGTGCCAGCAGTTCGCAGCTATCCCAAGATACGCAGTATTTT.

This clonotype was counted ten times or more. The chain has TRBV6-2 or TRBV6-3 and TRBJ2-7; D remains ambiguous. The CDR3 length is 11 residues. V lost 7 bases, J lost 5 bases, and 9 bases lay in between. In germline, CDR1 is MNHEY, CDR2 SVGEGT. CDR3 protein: CASKALDEQYF. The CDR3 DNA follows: TGTGCCAGCAAAGCCCTTGACGAGCAGTACTTC.

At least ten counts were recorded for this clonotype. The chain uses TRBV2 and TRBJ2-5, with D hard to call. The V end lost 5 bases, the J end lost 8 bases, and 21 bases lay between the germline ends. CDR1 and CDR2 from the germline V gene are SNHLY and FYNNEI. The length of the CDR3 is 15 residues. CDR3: CASSNVAERKRTQYF. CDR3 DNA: TGTGCCAGCAGTAACGTCGCGGAGAGGAAGAGAACCCAGTACTTC.

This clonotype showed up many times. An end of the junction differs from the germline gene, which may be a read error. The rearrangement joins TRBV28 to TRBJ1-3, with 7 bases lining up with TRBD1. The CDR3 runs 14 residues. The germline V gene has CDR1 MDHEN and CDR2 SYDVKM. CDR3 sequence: CASSLDRNGNTIYF. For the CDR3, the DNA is TGCGCCAGCAGCTTGGACAGGAATGGAAACACCATATATTTT.

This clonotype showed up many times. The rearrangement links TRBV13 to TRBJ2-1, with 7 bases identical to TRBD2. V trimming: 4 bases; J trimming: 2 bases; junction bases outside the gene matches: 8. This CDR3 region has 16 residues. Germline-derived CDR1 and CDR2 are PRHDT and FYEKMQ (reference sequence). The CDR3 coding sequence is TGTGCCAGCAGCTCAACAGCGGGAAAAACCTACAATGAGCAGTTCTTC. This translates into CASSSTAGKTYNEQFF.

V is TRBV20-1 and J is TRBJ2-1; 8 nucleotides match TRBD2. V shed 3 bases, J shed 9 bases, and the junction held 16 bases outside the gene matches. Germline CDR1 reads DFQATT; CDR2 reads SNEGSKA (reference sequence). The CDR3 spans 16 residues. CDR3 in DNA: TGCAGTGCTAGGAGGTGGGGGACTAGTAGGTTAAGTGAGCAGTTCTTC. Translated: CSARRWGTSRLSEQFF.